The 21 T cell receptor beta chains below all came from one sample that was sequenced in a study of cytomegalovirus exposure and HLA in healthy donors. The PCR employed 60 Vbeta primers together with 13 Jbeta primers. The data were produced by immunoSEQ multiplex PCR, yet TCRdb's version contains in-frame clones alone and is incomplete. The table shows more than 50,000 clones, with less than 85% occurring only once. Sequenced: PBMCs. The source of these receptors is an older woman in good health and CMV-seropositive.

CDR3 bases: TGTGCCACCAGCAGAGGCGGCCTCCAGAGGACAGAAGTCGACTACGAGCAGTACTTC. Translation: CATSRGGLQRTEVDYEQYF. V is TRBV15 and J is TRBJ2-7, with a weak D call TRBD1 (6 bases). The CDR3 is 19 amino acids. V was trimmed by 1 base and J by 3 bases, leaving 25 bases between them. CDR1 and CDR2 from the germline V gene are LNHNV and YYDKDF (reference sequence). The variable domain in full, completed from reference TRBV15 and TRBJ2-7, reads DAMVIQNPRYQVTQFGKPVTLSCSQTLNHNVMYWYQQKSSQAPKLLFHYYDKDFNNEADTPDNFQSRRPNTSFCFLDIRSPGLGDTAMYLCATSRGGLQRTEVDYEQYFGPGTRLTVT.

This clone came up a few times. The chain has TRBV29-1 and TRBJ2-7; 7 bases are a match to TRBD2. This CDR3 is 16 amino acids long. CDR1 is SQVTM and CDR2 is ANQGSEA in the germline V gene. With 0 bases clipped from V and 0 bases from J, the junction kept 8 bases outside the gene matches. CDR3 sequence (DNA): TGCAGCGTTGAAGATCTTGTTGGGGGGGGCTCCTACGAGCAGTACTTC. Encoded protein: CSVEDLVGGGSYEQYF.

The V call is TRBV11-3, the J call TRBJ2-7; the match to TRBD1 covers 7 bases. J lost 6 bases, V lost 0 bases, and 5 bases had no gene match. Germline CDR1 reads SGHNT; CDR2 reads YENEEA. The CDR3 has 14 amino acids. The CDR3 bases are TGTGCCAGCAGCTTAGAGGGACCAGGGGGCGAGCAGTACTTC. Protein product: CASSLEGPGGEQYF. Looking up the rest from reference TRBV11-3 and TRBJ2-7 gives the full variable domain: EAGVVQSPRYKIIEKKQPVAFWCNPISGHNTLYWYLQNLGQGPELLIRYENEEAVDDSQLPKDRFSAERLKGVDSTLKIQPAELGDSAVYLCASSLEGPGGEQYFGPGTRLTVT.

J is TRBJ2-5 and V is TRBV13; no reliable D call. The J call is in doubt because the DNA end fits TRBJ2-7 better. The CDR3 extends over 13 amino acids. CDR1 and CDR2 (germline): PRHDT, FYEKMQ (reference sequence). The CDR3 coding sequence is TGTGCCAGCAGCTGGCGCGGTTCCTACGAGCAGTACTTC. Protein: CASSWRGSYEQYF.

This clone was seen more than once but under ten times. This chain joins TRBV30 and TRBJ2-7; 10 bases fit TRBD1. Trimming took 0 bases from V and 7 from J; bases not matched to a gene: 3. This CDR3 comprises 13 residues. CDR1 is GTSNPN, CDR2 SVGIG, per germline (reference sequence). The CDR3 protein is CAWSVGTGDEQYF. The CDR3 DNA reads as TGTGCCTGGAGTGTAGGGACAGGGGATGAGCAGTACTTC.

This clone was recorded only once. The rearrangement joins TRBV7-9 to TRBJ1-6; 8 nucleotides agree with TRBD1. The germline V gene encodes CDR1 SEHNR and CDR2 FQNEAQ (reference sequence). Germline trimming cut 4 bases from V and 1 base from J; bases unmatched to any gene: 3. This CDR3 has 16 amino acids. CDR3 amino acids: CASSSRTGSYNSPLHF. The CDR3 DNA reads TGTGCCAGCAGCTCACGGACAGGGTCCTATAATTCACCCCTCCACTTT.

The chain is built from TRBV7-8 and TRBJ2-7, with 7 bases identical to TRBD1. Germline assignment: CDR1 SGHVS and CDR2 FQNEAQ. Trimming cost V 6 bases and J 5 bases; bases outside gene matches: 16. The CDR3 loop spans 16 amino acids. The CDR3 sequence is CASRHAGTAEWNEQYF. DNA of the CDR3: TGTGCCAGCAGGCACGCCGGGACAGCTGAATGGAACGAGCAGTACTTC.

The rearrangement joins TRBV5-1 to TRBJ2-3; TRBD1 agrees at 8 bases. Losses at the gene ends were 7 bases for V and 2 bases for J; bases not matched to a gene: 9. The CDR3 consists of 15 residues. Germline V CDR1 and CDR2: SGHRS, YFSETQ. The CDR3 coding sequence is TGCGCCAGCTACGGACAGGGAGGTCTCACAGATACGCAGTATTTT. Encoded protein: CASYGQGGLTDTQYF.

The gene calls are TRBV2 and TRBJ2-7; a possible D gene is TRBD1 (5 bases). The CDR3 contains 17 residues. Trimming shortened V by 4 bases and J by 1 base, and 20 bases separated the two germline ends. From germline, CDR1 is SNHLY and CDR2 FYNNEI. CDR3 region: CASSGGRVRGASYEQYF. In DNA form, the CDR3 reads TGTGCCAGCAGTGGGGGCAGGGTACGAGGAGCGTCCTACGAGCAGTACTTC.

The V call is TRBV27, the J call TRBJ1-2; the match to TRBD1 covers 7 bases. The CDR3 runs 14 residues. With V trimmed by 6 bases and J by 11 bases, 15 bases remained unmatched. The germline gives CDR1 MNHEY, CDR2 SMNVEV (reference sequence). CDR3 protein: CASSLAGTETEYTF. The CDR3 DNA reads as TGTGCCAGCAGCCTCGCCGGGACAGAGACCGAATACACCTTC.

The chain combines TRBV10-3 with TRBJ2-3, with unresolved D. This CDR3 comprises 11 residues. CDR1 ENHRY and CDR2 SYGVKD come from the germline V gene. Trimming removed 6 bases at V and 4 bases at J, with 5 bases between. The CDR3 DNA follows: TGTGCCATCAGCAATTCAGATACGCAGTATTTT. Protein: CAISNSDTQYF.

V gene TRBV19 combines with J gene TRBJ1-2; D is possibly TRBD1 (6 bases). Germline V gene lookup returns CDR1 LNHDA and CDR2 SQIVND (reference sequence). V lost 7 bases and J 2 bases, leaving 14 bases between the germline ends. The CDR3 sequence is 14 residues long. The CDR3 spells CASISTGLNYGYTF. Here the CDR3 DNA reads TGTGCCAGTATTTCCACAGGGTTGAACTATGGCTACACCTTC. The whole variable domain, remainder taken from reference TRBV19 and TRBJ1-2, is DGGITQSPKYLFRKEGQNVTLSCEQNLNHDAMYWYRQDPGQGLRLIYYSQIVNDFQKGDIAEGYSVSREKKESFPLTVTSAQKNPTAFYLCASISTGLNYGYTFGSGTRLTVV.

J is TRBJ2-2 and V is TRBV19; D is perhaps TRBD1 (6 bases). The V end was cut by 4 bases, the J end by 6 bases, with 15 bases between. Germline-derived CDR1 and CDR2 are LNHDA and SQIVND (reference sequence). The length of the CDR3 is 15 residues. The DNA of the CDR3 is TGTGCCAGTAGTACCTACGGGAAGGGGGCCGGGGAGCTGTTTTTT. This sequence encodes CASSTYGKGAGELFF.

This clone was counted between two and nine times. The V and J genes are TRBV18 and TRBJ1-5; 9 positions agree with TRBD1. There are 15 residues in the CDR3. The junction had 7 bases not matched to a gene; V was cut back by 6 bases and J by 4 bases. Germline V CDR1 and CDR2: KGHSH, LQKENI. CDR3: CASSEGTGRNQPQHF. The DNA of the CDR3 is TGTGCCAGCTCGGAAGGGACAGGGAGGAATCAGCCCCAGCATTTT.

This rearrangement joins TRBV25-1 to TRBJ2-2; D is undetermined. Germline V gene sequence: CDR1 MGHDK, CDR2 SYGVNS. CDR3 length: 12 amino acids. V was shortened by 8 bases and J by 5 bases, with 9 bases between the two germline ends. The CDR3 DNA sequence: TGTGCCAGCGGCCGGGTGACCGGGGAGCTGTTTTTT. Its translation: CASGRVTGELFF.

The V call is TRBV4-2, the J call TRBJ2-7; 10 nucleotides agree with TRBD1. The CDR3 contains 16 residues. CDR1 is LGHNA, CDR2 YNFKEQ, per germline. V lost 1 base, J lost 2 bases, and 5 bases stayed unmatched. Written as DNA, the CDR3 is TGTGCCAGCAGCCAAGTATCGACAGGGGGCCCCTACGAGCAGTACTTC. Protein product: CASSQVSTGGPYEQYF.

This clone has only a few counts. The chain carries TRBV7-2 and TRBJ1-4, with 9 nucleotides matching TRBD1. V shed 4 bases, J shed 5 bases, and the junction held 5 bases outside the gene matches. CDR1 is SGHTA, CDR2 FQGNSA, per germline. CDR3 length equals 15 residues. The DNA for the CDR3 is TGTGCCAGCAGCTCGCTGGGACAGGGCAATGAAAAACTGTTTTTT. This encodes CASSSLGQGNEKLFF.

The chain is built from TRBV6-6 and TRBJ2-7; 9 bases match TRBD1. The germline CDR1 and CDR2 sequences are MNHNY and SVGAGI (reference sequence). CDR3 length: 15 residues. The ends lost 2 bases at V and 4 bases at J; junction bases unmatched: 6. The CDR3 is CASSYVDRGIYEQYF. CDR3 nucleotides: TGTGCCAGCAGTTACGTAGACAGGGGGATATACGAGCAGTACTTC.

The chain couples TRBV6-6 to TRBJ1-5; tentatively, D is TRBD1 (6 bases). Germline V gene lookup returns CDR1 MNHNY and CDR2 SVGAGI (reference sequence). The CDR3 runs 15 residues. The V and J ends lost 2 bases and 7 bases respectively, with 15 bases between them. CDR3 in amino acids: CASSYRGRGDQPQHF. CDR3 bases: TGTGCCAGCAGTTACCGGGGCAGGGGAGACCAGCCCCAGCATTTT.

The chain employs TRBV20-1 and TRBJ2-1; unclear D gene. This CDR3 region has 11 residues. Looked up from germline, CDR1 is DFQATT and CDR2 is SNEGSKA (reference sequence). V lost 3 bases and J lost 8, with 8 bases in between. The CDR3 loop reads CSASHKHEQFF. Written as DNA, the CDR3 is TGCAGTGCTAGTCACAAACATGAGCAGTTCTTC.

The J gene is TRBJ1-2, the V gene TRBV7-8; 8 bases match TRBD1. The CDR3 contains 16 residues. The V segment lost 0 bases and the J segment 5 bases; nucleotides outside the gene matches: 8. Germline CDR1 and CDR2: SGHVS and FQNEAQ. The CDR3: CASSLAPGGPTYGYTF. In DNA form, the CDR3 reads TGTGCCAGCAGCTTAGCCCCAGGGGGCCCTACATATGGCTACACCTTC. Full variable domain (remainder filled in from reference TRBV7-8 and TRBJ1-2): GAGVSQSPRYKVAKRGQDVALRCDPISGHVSLFWYQQALGQGPEFLTYFQNEAQLDKSGLPSDRFFAERPEGSVSTLKIQRTQQEDSAVYLCASSLAPGGPTYGYTFGSGTRLTVV.